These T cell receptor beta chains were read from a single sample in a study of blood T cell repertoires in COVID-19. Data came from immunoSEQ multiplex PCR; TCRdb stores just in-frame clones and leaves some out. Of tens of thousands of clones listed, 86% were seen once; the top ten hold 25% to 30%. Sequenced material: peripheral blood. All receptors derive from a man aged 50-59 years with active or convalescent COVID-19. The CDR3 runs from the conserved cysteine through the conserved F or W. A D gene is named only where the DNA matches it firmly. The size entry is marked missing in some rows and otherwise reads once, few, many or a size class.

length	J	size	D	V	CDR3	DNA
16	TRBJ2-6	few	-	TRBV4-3	CASSHATGSGANVLTF	TGCGCCAGCAGCCACGCAACAGGCTCTGGGGCCAACGTCCTGACTTTC
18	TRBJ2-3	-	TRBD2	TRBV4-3	CASSQDIQTSGGTDTQYF	TGCGCCAGCAGCCAAGACATCCAGACTAGCGGGGGCACAGATACGCAGTATTTT
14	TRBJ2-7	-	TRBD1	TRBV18	CASSQGQGVDEQYF	TGTGCCAGCTCGCAGGGACAGGGTGTCGACGAGCAGTACTTC
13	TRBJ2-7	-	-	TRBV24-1	CATSEGARDEQYF	TGTGCCACCAGTGAGGGGGCTAGGGACGAGCAGTACTTC
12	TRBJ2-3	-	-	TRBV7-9	CASSHKTDTQYF	TGTGCCAGCAGCCACAAGACAGATACGCAGTATTTT
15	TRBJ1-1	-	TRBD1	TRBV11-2	CASSRETGTNTEAFF	TGTGCCAGCAGCCGTGAGACAGGGACTAACACTGAAGCTTTCTTT
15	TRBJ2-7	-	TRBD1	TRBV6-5	CASSTNRGRRSEQYF	TGTGCCAGCAGTACTAACAGGGGACGCCGGTCCGAGCAGTACTTC
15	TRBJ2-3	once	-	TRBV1	CTSSQGLGSADTQYF	TGCACCAGCAGCCAGGGACTAGGATCCGCAGATACGCAGTATTTT
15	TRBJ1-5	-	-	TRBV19	CATSPRADGNQPQHF	TGTGCCACCTCACCGAGGGCGGATGGCAATCAGCCCCAGCATTTT
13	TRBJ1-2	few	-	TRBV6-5	CASSRQFNYGYTF	TGTGCCAGCTCTAGACAGTTTAACTATGGCTACACCTTC
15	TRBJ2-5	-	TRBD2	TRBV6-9	CASSYCPSGEETQYF	TGTGCCAGCAGTTATTGTCCTAGCGGGGAAGAGACCCAGTACTTC
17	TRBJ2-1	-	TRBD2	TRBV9	CASSVGASGRADNEQFF	TGTGCCAGCAGCGTTGGTGCTAGCGGGAGGGCCGACAATGAGCAGTTCTTC
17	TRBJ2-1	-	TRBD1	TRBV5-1	CASSTRTGPLSYNEQFF	TGCGCCAGCAGCACTCGGACAGGCCCCCTCTCCTACAATGAGCAGTTCTTC
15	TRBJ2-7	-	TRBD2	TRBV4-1	CASSQAGGSSYEQYF	TGCGCCAGCAGCCAGGCGGGGGGGTCCTCCTACGAGCAGTACTTC
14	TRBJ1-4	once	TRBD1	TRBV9	CASSSRDRVEKLFF	TGTGCCAGCAGCTCCCGGGACAGGGTAGAAAAACTGTTTTTT
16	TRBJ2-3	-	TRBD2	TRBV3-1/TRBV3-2	CASSQDLRGGQDTQYF	TGTGCCAGCAGCCAAGATCTCCGGGGGGGCCAGGATACGCAGTATTTT
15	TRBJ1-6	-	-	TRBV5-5	CASSGIVGAYSPLHF	TGTGCCAGCAGCGGCATTGTGGGGGCTTATTCACCCCTCCACTTT
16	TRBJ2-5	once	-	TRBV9	CASSVGGRRWVETQYF	TGTGCCAGCAGCGTAGGGGGGCGACGGTGGGTAGAGACCCAGTACTTC
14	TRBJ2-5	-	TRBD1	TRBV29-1	CSAHDMDRVETQYF	TGCAGCGCTCACGACATGGACAGGGTGGAGACCCAGTACTTC
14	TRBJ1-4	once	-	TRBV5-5	CASSFEATNEKLFF	TGTGCCAGCAGCTTCGAGGCAACTAATGAAAAACTGTTTTTT
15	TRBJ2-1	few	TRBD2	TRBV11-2	CASSLVRGGGNEQFF	TGTGCCAGCAGCTTAGTGCGCGGGGGGGGCAATGAGCAGTTCTTC
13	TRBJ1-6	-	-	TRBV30	CAWSSEGNSPLHF	TGTGCCTGGAGCTCGGAGGGGAATTCACCCCTCCACTTT
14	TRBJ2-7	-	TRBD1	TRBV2	CASRRTGFSYEQYF	TGTGCCAGCAGGAGGACAGGGTTCTCCTACGAGCAGTACTTC
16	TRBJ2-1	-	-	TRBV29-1	CSVEDNRSGSYNEQFF	TGCAGCGTTGAAGATAACAGGTCGGGCTCCTACAATGAGCAGTTCTTC
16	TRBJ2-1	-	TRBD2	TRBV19	CASSQLAGSSYNEQFF	TGTGCCAGCTCTCAACTAGCGGGAAGCTCCTACAATGAGCAGTTCTTC
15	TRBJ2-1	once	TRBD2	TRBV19	CASSSGGTLRTEQFF	TGTGCCAGTAGTTCGGGGGGAACGCTTCGAACTGAGCAGTTCTTC
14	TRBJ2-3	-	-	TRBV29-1	CSGVRQVSTDTQYF	TGCAGCGGAGTAAGACAGGTTAGCACAGATACGCAGTATTTT
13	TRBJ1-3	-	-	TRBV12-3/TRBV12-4	CANQGFSGNTIYF	TGTGCCAATCAGGGCTTCTCTGGAAACACCATATATTTT
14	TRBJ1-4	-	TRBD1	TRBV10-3	CAIRKGTANEKLFF	TGTGCCATCAGGAAGGGGACAGCCAATGAAAAACTGTTTTTT
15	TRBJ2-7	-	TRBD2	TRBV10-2	CASRSAGGWSLEQYF	TGCGCCAGCAGATCTGCGGGAGGGTGGTCCCTCGAGCAGTACTTC
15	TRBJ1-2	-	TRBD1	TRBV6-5	CASRDDGGQLYGYTF	TGTGCCAGCAGGGATGACGGGGGACAGCTTTATGGCTACACCTTC
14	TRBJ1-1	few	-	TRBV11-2	CASSFGEGITEAFF	TGTGCCAGCAGCTTTGGGGAGGGGATCACTGAAGCTTTCTTT
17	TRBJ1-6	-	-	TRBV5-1	CASSHSGGGRNNSPLHF	TGCGCCAGCAGCCATTCGGGAGGTGGCCGTAATAATTCACCCCTCCACTTT
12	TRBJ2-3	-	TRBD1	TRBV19	CASGNRGPSQYF	TGTGCCAGTGGGAACAGGGGTCCTTCCCAGTATTTT
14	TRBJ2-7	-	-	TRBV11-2	CASSSNQGGYEQYF	TGTGCCAGCAGCTCGAACCAGGGGGGCTACGAGCAGTACTTC
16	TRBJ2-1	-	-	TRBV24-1	CATSVYGGSDYNEQFF	TGTGCCACCAGTGTTTATGGAGGATCAGACTACAATGAGCAGTTCTTC
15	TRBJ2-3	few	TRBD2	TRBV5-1	CASSPGTSRTDTQYF	TGCGCCAGCAGCCCCGGGACTAGCCGCACAGATACGCAGTATTTT
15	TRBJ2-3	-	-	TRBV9	CASSVTGWSTDTQYF	TGTGCCAGCAGCGTAACGGGTTGGAGCACAGATACGCAGTATTTT
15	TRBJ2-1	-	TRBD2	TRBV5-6	CASSLELAGGHEQFF	TGTGCCAGCAGCTTGGAACTAGCGGGAGGACATGAGCAGTTCTTC
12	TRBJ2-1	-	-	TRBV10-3	CAISENNNEQFF	TGTGCCATCAGTGAGAACAACAATGAGCAGTTCTTC
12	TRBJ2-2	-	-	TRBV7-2	CASSRDTGELFF	TGTGCCAGCAGCCGAGACACCGGGGAGCTGTTTTTT
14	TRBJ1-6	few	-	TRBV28	CASSTGFWDSPLHF	TGTGCCAGCAGTACAGGGTTTTGGGATTCACCCCTCCACTTT
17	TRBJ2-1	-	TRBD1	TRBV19	CASSTPWAGQEYNEQFF	TGTGCCAGTAGTACCCCCTGGGCCGGACAGGAATACAATGAGCAGTTCTTC
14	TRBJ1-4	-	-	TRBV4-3	CASSQGGRNEKLFF	TGCGCCAGCAGCCAAGGGGGGCGGAATGAAAAACTGTTTTTT
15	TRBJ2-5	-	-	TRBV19	CASSRAGTSEETQYF	TGTGCCAGTAGTAGGGCGGGAACTAGTGAAGAGACCCAGTACTTC
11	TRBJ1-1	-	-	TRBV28	CASIGRKEAFF	TGTGCCAGCATCGGGAGAAAGGAAGCTTTCTTT
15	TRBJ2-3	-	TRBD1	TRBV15	CATSRGQGATDTQYF	TGTGCCACCAGCAGAGGACAGGGCGCCACAGATACGCAGTATTTT
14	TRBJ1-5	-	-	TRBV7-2	CASSFDRRNQPQHF	TGTGCCAGCAGCTTCGACAGACGCAATCAGCCCCAGCATTTT